Listed here are 11 T cell receptor beta chains from one sample, sequenced in a study of blood T cell repertoires in COVID-19. TCRdb's copy holds only in-frame clones and misses some; the assay was immunoSEQ multiplex PCR. The sample lists about 170,000 clones; 79% were seen once. Sample: PBMCs or T cells enriched from blood (not recorded which). These receptors all come from a woman aged 70-85 years in a cohort exposed to, infected with or recovered from COVID-19 (not recorded which).

The genes are TRBV19 and TRBJ2-7, with D perhaps TRBD1 (6 bases). The CDR3 runs 14 residues. Germline V lookup: CDR1 LNHDA, CDR2 SQIVND (reference sequence). V was cut by 5 bases and J by 2 bases, with 13 bases left in between. Here the CDR3 reads CASSVRRGPYEQYF. The CDR3 DNA sequence: TGTGCCAGTAGTGTTCGCAGGGGCCCCTACGAGCAGTACTTC. Based on the CDR3 plus reference TRBV19 and TRBJ2-7, the full variable domain is DGGITQSPKYLFRKEGQNVTLSCEQNLNHDAMYWYRQDPGQGLRLIYYSQIVNDFQKGDIAEGYSVSREKKESFPLTVTSAQKNPTAFYLCASSVRRGPYEQYFGPGTRLTVT.

The CDR3 DNA is TGTGCCAGCAGTGCTGGGGAGCGCGAGAACGCCTACGAGCAGTACTTC. Translation: CASSAGERENAYEQYF. The V gene is TRBV2, the J gene TRBJ2-7; D may be TRBD2 (5 bases). V was pared by 4 bases and J by 2 bases, with 18 bases between. The CDR3 has 16 residues. The germline CDR1 and CDR2 sequences are SNHLY and FYNNEI.

With regard to this clone: Because the CDR3's place on the DNA is in doubt, the DNA is left out and the CDR3 is given as listed by TCRdb. J is TRBJ1-2 and V is TRBV19. Germline lookup yields CDR1 LNHDA and CDR2 SQIVND (reference sequence). The CDR3 region is 14 residues in length, termini included. This CDR3 reads CASTSGWRNYGYTF.

The chain links TRBV9 to TRBJ1-6; 10 bases match TRBD1. CDR1 is SGDLS and CDR2 is YYNGEE in the germline V gene. Trimming took 4 bases from V and 7 from J; bases not matched to a gene: 5. This CDR3 contains 15 residues. The DNA of the CDR3 is TGTGCCAGCAGCTCGGGACAGGGGACGAATTCACCCCTCCACTTT. Residues: CASSSGQGTNSPLHF.

The rearrangement joins TRBV10-3 to TRBJ1-2; TRBD1 aligns across 7 bases. CDR1 and CDR2 (germline): ENHRY, SYGVKD. Germline trimming cut 6 bases from V and 5 bases from J; bases unmatched to any gene: 9. CDR3 length: 14 residues. The CDR3 nucleotides read TGTGCCATCAGGCCGGGACAGCAAGATTATGGCTACACCTTC. The encoded protein is CAIRPGQQDYGYTF.

V is TRBV5-1 and J is TRBJ2-1; 7 bases line up with TRBD2. The CDR3 totals 16 residues. Germline-derived CDR1 and CDR2 are SGHRS and YFSETQ. V shed 0 bases, J shed 3 bases, and the junction held 6 bases outside the gene matches. CDR3 region: CASSLDRLADYNEQFF. Here the CDR3 DNA reads TGCGCCAGCAGCTTGGACAGGCTAGCGGACTACAATGAGCAGTTCTTC.

The J gene is TRBJ1-1, the V gene TRBV7-2; a weak D match, TRBD1 (5 bases). The CDR3 length is 15 residues. The V gene lost 1 base and the J gene lost 0 bases, with 9 bases spanning the gap. Germline CDR1 reads SGHTA; CDR2 reads FQGNSA. The CDR3 bases are TGTGCCAGCAGCTTAGTCGGGGGGGTGAACACTGAAGCTTTCTTT. It encodes CASSLVGGVNTEAFF.

This clone has only one observation. The chain uses TRBV9 and TRBJ1-6; 9 bases line up with TRBD1. CDR3 length: 14 residues. Trimming removed 4 bases from V and 10 bases from J; junction bases left unmatched: 6. CDR1 is SGDLS and CDR2 is YYNGEE in the germline V gene. The DNA of the CDR3 is TGTGCCAGCAGCACCCGGGACAGGGACTCACCCCTCCACTTT. It translates to CASSTRDRDSPLHF.

The chain links TRBV6-5 to TRBJ2-1; 10 bases align to TRBD2. The CDR3 runs to 16 residues. V dropped 2 bases and J dropped 7; count of bases not matched to a gene: 8. The germline CDR1 and CDR2 sequences are MNHEY and SVGAGI. The CDR3 loop is CASSYMFATSGNEQFF. In nucleotides, the CDR3 is TGTGCCAGCAGTTACATGTTTGCGACTAGCGGGAATGAGCAGTTCTTC.

The chain uses TRBV6-5 and TRBJ1-3; D remains ambiguous. The germline V gene encodes CDR1 MNHEY and CDR2 SVGAGI. The CDR3 is made up of 15 amino acids. The ends were cut back, 0 bases at V and 1 base at J, with 7 bases in the middle. The CDR3 DNA reads TGTGCCAGCAGTTACTCAACACCTTCTGGAAACACCATATATTTT. This translates into CASSYSTPSGNTIYF.

The chain combines TRBV7-2 with TRBJ2-7; maybe TRBD1 (5 bases). The V end was cut by 0 bases, the J end by 6 bases, with 12 bases between. This CDR3 has 14 amino acids. Germline loops: CDR1 SGHTA, CDR2 FQGNSA. The CDR3 reads CASSLAGALGEQYF. DNA for the CDR3: TGTGCCAGCAGCTTAGCAGGGGCGCTGGGCGAGCAGTACTTC.